These 5 T cell receptor beta chains originate from one sample sequenced in a study of shared clonotypes between healthy human individuals. Only in-frame clones appear in the TCRdb table, and some are missing; sequencing was by immunoSEQ multiplex PCR. The data hold millions of clones, with approximately 92% observed a single time. Sequencing was carried out using naive CD4+ T cells sorted from blood. Subset reported: CD45RA+ positively selected. The source is a man aged 18 to 29 in good health.

V usage is TRBV20-1 and J usage is TRBJ2-1; possibly TRBD1 for D (5 bases). Germline loops: CDR1 DFQATT, CDR2 SNEGSKA (reference sequence). Trimming left V 6 bases short and J 10 bases short, with 13 bases between. CDR3 size: 11 residues. This chain's CDR3 is CSADLAGEQFF. CDR3 DNA: TGCAGTGCCGACCTCGCAGGGGAGCAGTTCTTC.

The rearrangement links TRBV10-3 to TRBJ1-6; maybe TRBD1 (6 bases). Germline CDR1 reads ENHRY; CDR2 reads SYGVKD. CDR3 length: 13 residues. V was trimmed by 7 bases and J by 9 bases, leaving 13 bases between them. The CDR3 DNA sequence: TGTGCCATCACCGAGGACAGTTCTTCACCCCTCCACTTT. Amino acids: CAITEDSSSPLHF.

V usage is TRBV21-1 and J usage is TRBJ1-5. TRBV21-1 is labeled a pseudogene. The CDR3 extends over 17 amino acids. CDR3 DNA sequence: TGTGCCAGCAGCAAATGTGGCTACCTAGCTAGCAATCAGCCCCAGCATTTT. This encodes CASSKCGYLASNQPQHF.

Here the CDR3 reads CASSLGTSNNADTQYF. CDR3 bases: TGCGCCAGCAGCCTCGGGACTAGTAATAACGCAGATACGCAGTATTTT. The chain recombines TRBV5-1 with TRBJ2-3, with 8 bases that match TRBD2. The CDR3 consists of 16 residues. Germline CDR1 SGHRS, CDR2 YFSETQ. Germline trimming cut 4 bases from V and 4 bases from J; bases unmatched to any gene: 11.

This chain links TRBV11-2 with TRBJ1-1, with D tentatively TRBD1 (5 bases). CDR3 length equals 15 residues. The V gene's germline CDR1 is SGHAT and CDR2 FQNNGV. Trimming pared 5 bases from V and 3 bases from J, leaving 16 bases between. The CDR3, as DNA: TGTGCCAGCAGCCCCAGGATGGGCAGGGACACTGAAGCTTTCTTT. Protein product: CASSPRMGRDTEAFF.